Reported below is one TCR beta chain. The data were obtained in a study of cytomegalovirus exposure and HLA in healthy donors. This CDR3 is built from 15 residues. Germline CDR1 PRHDT, CDR2 FYEKMQ (reference sequence). Between the trimmed V and J ends, which lost 7 bases and 6 bases, there was a span of 18 bases. PCR was performed using 60 Vbeta and 13 Jbeta primers. The assay was immunoSEQ multiplex PCR, and TCRdb's table has in-frame clones only and misses some. This table holds 170,000 or so clones, about 84% found once. The TCR was taken from a man between 18 and 35 years old in good health and CMV-seronegative. J is TRBJ2-2 and V is TRBV13, with D possibly matching TRBD1 (6 bases). The sequenced material came from PBMCs. CDR3 DNA: TGTGCCAGCAACTTCCAGGGGAATGAAGCCGGGGAGCTGTTTTTT. This encodes CASNFQGNEAGELFF. The entire variable domain, with the rest obtained from reference TRBV13 and TRBJ2-2, is as follows: AAGVIQSPRHLIKEKRETATLKCYPIPRHDTVYWYQQGPGQDPQFLISFYEKMQSDKGSIPDRFSAQQFSDYHSELNMSSLELGDSALYFCASNFQGNEAGELFFGEGSRLTVL.